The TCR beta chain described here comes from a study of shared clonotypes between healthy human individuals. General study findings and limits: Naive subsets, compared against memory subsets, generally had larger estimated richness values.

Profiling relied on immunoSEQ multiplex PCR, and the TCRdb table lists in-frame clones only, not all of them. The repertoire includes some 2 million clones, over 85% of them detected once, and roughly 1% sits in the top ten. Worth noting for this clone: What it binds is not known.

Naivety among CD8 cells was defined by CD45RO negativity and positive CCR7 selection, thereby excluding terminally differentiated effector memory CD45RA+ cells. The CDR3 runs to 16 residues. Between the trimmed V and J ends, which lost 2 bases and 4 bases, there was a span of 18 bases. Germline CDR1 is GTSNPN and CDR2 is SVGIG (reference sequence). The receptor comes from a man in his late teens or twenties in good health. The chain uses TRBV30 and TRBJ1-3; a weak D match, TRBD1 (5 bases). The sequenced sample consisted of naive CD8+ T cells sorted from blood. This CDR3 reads CAWSTTADQAGNTIYF. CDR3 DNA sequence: TGTGCCTGGAGTACGACAGCGGATCAGGCCGGAAACACCATATATTTT.